A selection of T cell receptor beta chains follows, all from one sample in a study of OX40 agonist ivuxolimab in advanced cancers. The method was immunoSEQ multiplex PCR; TCRdb's version includes in-frame clones alone and lacks a portion of them. Among tens of thousands of clones listed, 80% to 95% were seen once. The sequenced sample was CD4+ or CD8+ T cells sorted from blood, obtained in a trial of the OX40 agonist ivuxolimab. Receptors originate from an adult with an advanced solid tumor such as melanoma, head and neck, liver or kidney cancer. Each CDR3 is given with its conserved first and last residue. The order of the fields is V gene, J gene, D gene, clone size, CDR3 protein, CDR3 DNA. A D gene is named only where the DNA matches it firmly. Clone size is shown for a subset of rows, as once, few, many or a class of expanded clone.

TRBV6-5	TRBJ2-3	TRBD2	NA	CASSYRLAGGDTQYF	TGTGCCAGCAGTTACCGACTAGCGGGAGGAGATACGCAGTATTTT
TRBV4-1	TRBJ2-3	NA	NA	CASSLLPGGDTQYF	TGCGCCAGCAGCCTCCTACCTGGAGGGGATACGCAGTATTTT
TRBV5-4	TRBJ1-2	NA	few	CASSVANYGYTF	TGTGCCAGCAGTGTAGCTAACTATGGCTACACCTTC
TRBV10-3	TRBJ2-1	NA	few	CAISDGVRENEQFF	TGTGCCATCAGTGATGGGGTTCGAGAGAATGAGCAGTTCTTC
TRBV30	TRBJ1-2	NA	NA	CAWDTGRNYGYTF	TGTGCCTGGGACACGGGACGGAACTATGGCTACACCTTC
TRBV1	TRBJ2-1	NA	NA	CTSSPPHSGRALNEQFF	TGCACCAGCAGCCCCCCCCATAGCGGGAGGGCCCTCAATGAGCAGTTCTTC
TRBV2	TRBJ1-4	NA	NA	CASSEATLRNEKLFF	TGTGCCAGCAGTGAAGCGACACTACGGAATGAAAAACTGTTTTTT
TRBV19	TRBJ2-3	TRBD2	NA	CASSILAGALQDTQYF	TGTGCCAGTAGTATTCTAGCGGGAGCCCTGCAGGATACGCAGTATTTT
TRBV5-6	TRBJ2-3	TRBD2	NA	CASSRTSGNALTDTQYF	TGTGCCAGCAGCAGGACTAGCGGGAACGCACTTACAGATACGCAGTATTTT
TRBV9	TRBJ2-7	TRBD1	once	CASSVEGQGGSYEQYF	TGTGCCAGCAGCGTAGAAGGACAGGGGGGCTCCTACGAGCAGTACTTC
TRBV5-1	TRBJ2-5	TRBD1	NA	CASSLVPGGVQETQYF	TGCGCCAGCAGCTTGGTGCCAGGGGGCGTCCAAGAGACCCAGTACTTC
TRBV11-2	TRBJ2-2	TRBD1	NA	CASSPDIGGVGGELFF	TGTGCCAGCAGCCCCGATATAGGGGGCGTGGGCGGGGAGCTGTTTTTT
TRBV19	TRBJ1-2	NA	NA	CASSIDGGGSGYGYTF	TGTGCCAGTAGTATAGATGGTGGGGGAAGCGGCTATGGCTACACCTTC
TRBV5-6	TRBJ2-7	NA	NA	CASSSQGTYPYEQYF	TGTGCCAGCAGCTCGCAAGGGACATACCCCTACGAGCAGTACTTC
TRBV5-4	TRBJ2-2	TRBD2	NA	CASSSGLAGNTGELFF	TGTGCCAGCAGCTCGGGACTAGCGGGGAACACCGGGGAGCTGTTTTTT
TRBV2	TRBJ1-2	NA	NA	CASSLGFGDYGYTF	TGTGCCAGCAGTCTGGGTTTTGGGGACTATGGCTACACCTTC
TRBV9	TRBJ2-2	NA	NA	CASSVTNWNTGELFF	TGTGCCAGCAGCGTAACGAATTGGAACACCGGGGAGCTGTTTTTT
TRBV7-2	TRBJ2-3	NA	NA	CASSSAHGPTDTQYF	TGTGCCAGCAGCTCCGCACACGGACCCACAGATACGCAGTATTTT
TRBV12-5	TRBJ2-5	NA	NA	CASGLVRGWGTQYF	TGTGCTAGTGGTTTGGTACGGGGTTGGGGGACCCAGTACTTC
TRBV7-2	TRBJ1-5	NA	NA	CASSLDWTGQPQHF	TGTGCCAGCAGCTTAGATTGGACGGGCCAGCCCCAGCATTTT
TRBV7-2	TRBJ1-3	NA	NA	CASSYGPGSSGNTIYF	TGTGCCAGCAGCTACGGCCCGGGGAGCTCTGGAAACACCATATATTTT
TRBV6-4	TRBJ2-7	TRBD2	NA	CASSNRTSGFPYEQYF	TGTGCCAGCAGTAATAGGACTAGCGGTTTCCCCTACGAGCAGTACTTC
TRBV10-1	TRBJ2-3	TRBD2	NA	CASSETGGGLSTDTQYF	TGCGCCAGCAGTGAGACCGGCGGGGGGCTGAGCACAGATACGCAGTATTTT
TRBV5-1	TRBJ1-2	NA	NA	CASSPPLEGYGYTF	TGCGCCAGCAGCCCCCCTTTAGAAGGCTATGGCTACACCTTC
TRBV10-1	TRBJ1-2	NA	NA	CASSERVNYGYTF	TGCGCCAGCAGTGAAAGAGTGAACTATGGCTACACCTTC
TRBV28	TRBJ1-1	NA	NA	CASPASVGTEAFF	TGTGCCAGTCCCGCATCGGTCGGCACTGAAGCTTTCTTT
TRBV19	TRBJ2-7	TRBD2	NA	CASRNSGVAYEQYF	TGTGCCAGCAGAAATAGCGGGGTCGCCTACGAGCAGTACTTC
TRBV10-1	TRBJ2-1	NA	NA	CASSEFRFDNEQFF	TGCGCCAGCAGTGAGTTTAGATTCGACAATGAGCAGTTCTTC
TRBV28	TRBJ1-2	NA	NA	CASSSGGRLHTF	TGTGCCAGCAGTTCTGGGGGCAGACTTCACACCTTC
TRBV7-2	TRBJ1-5	NA	few	CASSLVKSQPQHF	TGTGCCAGCAGCTTAGTTAAGAGTCAGCCCCAGCATTTT
TRBV30	TRBJ2-7	NA	NA	CAWSNLNRESYEQYF	TGTGCCTGGAGCAACCTTAACAGGGAAAGCTACGAGCAGTACTTC
TRBV9	TRBJ2-5	NA	NA	CASSVGGARETQYF	TGTGCCAGCAGCGTAGGGGGGGCGAGGGAGACCCAGTACTTC
TRBV19	TRBJ2-1	NA	NA	CARGREDNEQFF	TGTGCCAGGGGAAGGGAGGACAATGAGCAGTTCTTC
TRBV4-1	TRBJ1-2	NA	NA	CASSPGVWYGYTF	TGCGCCAGCAGCCCAGGGGTTTGGTATGGCTACACCTTC
TRBV9	TRBJ2-1	NA	NA	CAGITTLDNEQFF	TGTGCCGGGATCACTACGTTAGACAATGAGCAGTTCTTC
TRBV7-7	TRBJ2-1	NA	once	CASSLDHGDEQFF	TGTGCTAGCAGCTTAGACCACGGGGATGAGCAGTTCTTC
TRBV29-1	TRBJ1-1	NA	few	CSVEGSGLGTEAFF	TGCAGCGTTGAAGGTAGCGGGCTGGGGACTGAAGCTTTCTTT
TRBV14	TRBJ2-7	NA	NA	CASSQDLQGRSYEQYF	TGTGCCAGCAGCCAAGATCTCCAGGGTCGCTCCTACGAGCAGTACTTC
TRBV6-5	TRBJ2-3	NA	once	CASSYDTTDTQYF	TGTGCCAGCAGTTACGATACCACAGATACGCAGTATTTT
TRBV7-9	TRBJ2-3	NA	NA	CASRSRGDTQYF	TGTGCCAGCCGCTCTAGGGGAGATACGCAGTATTTT
TRBV19	TRBJ2-6	NA	once	CATRSSGANVLTF	TGTGCCACCCGGAGCTCTGGGGCCAACGTCCTGACTTTC
TRBV1	TRBJ2-1	NA	NA	CTSSQTGKGLNDNEQFF	TGCACCAGCAGCCAAACGGGCAAGGGGCTCAATGACAATGAGCAGTTCTTC
TRBV19	TRBJ1-5	NA	NA	CASSRTEVPQHF	TGTGCCAGTAGTCGGACTGAGGTGCCCCAGCATTTT
TRBV9	TRBJ1-1	NA	NA	CASSVTGQYTEAFF	TGTGCCAGCAGCGTAACAGGACAGTACACTGAAGCTTTCTTT
TRBV19	TRBJ1-2	TRBD1	NA	CASSIRGQNYGYTF	TGTGCCAGTAGTATTAGGGGACAGAACTATGGCTACACCTTC
TRBV5-1	TRBJ2-3	NA	NA	CASSLISGAGDTQYF	TGCGCCAGCAGCTTGATCTCGGGAGCGGGAGATACGCAGTATTTT